Listed below are T cell receptor beta chains from one sample, sequenced in a study of OX40 agonist ivuxolimab in advanced cancers. The repertoire was sequenced with immunoSEQ multiplex PCR; TCRdb's copy has only in-frame clones and lacks some. The table records fewer than 35,000 clones, approximately 86% of them present only once. This sample comprised CD4+ or CD8+ T cells sorted from blood, obtained in a trial of the OX40 agonist ivuxolimab. These TCRs come from an adult with an advanced solid tumor such as melanoma, head and neck, liver or kidney cancer. CDR3s include the opening cysteine and the closing phenylalanine or tryptophan. The D gene is left open where the match is weak. Not all rows give a size; the values are once, few, many and, for expanded clones, a class.

d_gene: NA; v_gene: TRBV6-6; abundance: NA; j_gene: TRBJ2-2; CDR3nt: TGTGCCAGCAGTTACCGCTGGGCGAACACCGGGGAGCTGTTTTTT; CDR3aa: CASSYRWANTGELFF
d_gene: TRBD2; v_gene: TRBV2; abundance: few; j_gene: TRBJ2-2; CDR3nt: TGTGCCAGCACCGGGACTACCACCGGGGAGCTGTTTTTT; CDR3aa: CASTGTTTGELFF
d_gene: NA; v_gene: TRBV4-3; abundance: NA; j_gene: TRBJ1-1; CDR3nt: TGCGCCAGCAGCCAAGATACAGGCACTGAAGCTTTCTTT; CDR3aa: CASSQDTGTEAFF
d_gene: NA; v_gene: TRBV7-6; abundance: once; j_gene: TRBJ1-1; CDR3nt: TGTGCCAGCAGCTTAGACCCCCCGGGCAGGGGGAACACTGAAGCTTTCTTT; CDR3aa: CASSLDPPGRGNTEAFF
d_gene: TRBD2; v_gene: TRBV6-6; abundance: NA; j_gene: TRBJ2-3; CDR3nt: TGTGCCAGCAGTTCTAGCGGGGTCACAGATACGCAGTATTTT; CDR3aa: CASSSSGVTDTQYF
d_gene: NA; v_gene: TRBV7-6; abundance: NA; j_gene: TRBJ2-1; CDR3nt: TGTGCCAGCAGCTGGGTCTCGGGGGCCGGGGACGAGCAGTTCTTC; CDR3aa: CASSWVSGAGDEQFF
d_gene: NA; v_gene: TRBV5-1; abundance: NA; j_gene: TRBJ2-1; CDR3nt: TGCGCCAGCAGCCCTACTTACAATGAGCAGTTCTTC; CDR3aa: CASSPTYNEQFF
d_gene: NA; v_gene: TRBV4-3; abundance: NA; j_gene: TRBJ1-1; CDR3nt: TGCGCCAGCAGCCAAGAAGAACAGGCGAACACTGAAGCTTTCTTT; CDR3aa: CASSQEEQANTEAFF
d_gene: NA; v_gene: TRBV29-1; abundance: NA; j_gene: TRBJ2-7; CDR3nt: TGCAGCGTTGTGGCTACCTACGAGCAGTACTTC; CDR3aa: CSVVATYEQYF
d_gene: TRBD1; v_gene: TRBV4-3; abundance: NA; j_gene: TRBJ1-1; CDR3nt: TGCGCCAGCAGCCAAGGTCGTCAGGGGGCCGCTGAAGCTTTCTTT; CDR3aa: CASSQGRQGAAEAFF
d_gene: TRBD2; v_gene: TRBV7-9; abundance: few; j_gene: TRBJ2-7; CDR3nt: TGTGCCAGCAGCCTGGGACTAGCGGGGAGCGAGCAGTACTTC; CDR3aa: CASSLGLAGSEQYF
d_gene: TRBD1; v_gene: TRBV13; abundance: NA; j_gene: TRBJ2-5; CDR3nt: TGTGCCAGCAGCTTAGCAGGGACAGGAGAAGAGACCCAGTACTTC; CDR3aa: CASSLAGTGEETQYF
d_gene: NA; v_gene: TRBV30; abundance: NA; j_gene: TRBJ2-5; CDR3nt: TGTGCCTGGAGTGTAGGGCGGGGAAAAGAGACCCAGTACTTC; CDR3aa: CAWSVGRGKETQYF
d_gene: NA; v_gene: TRBV5-1; abundance: NA; j_gene: TRBJ1-5; CDR3nt: TGCGCCAGCAGGGGTAGCAATCAGCCCCAGCATTTT; CDR3aa: CASRGSNQPQHF
d_gene: TRBD1; v_gene: TRBV27; abundance: NA; j_gene: TRBJ1-2; CDR3nt: TGTGCCAGCAGTCCGAACCCGGACAGGGCACCCTATGGCTACACCTTC; CDR3aa: CASSPNPDRAPYGYTF